Presented here are 28 T cell receptor beta chains from one specimen sequenced in a study of blood T cell repertoires in COVID-19 (dated by TCRdb to 2018 to 2020). Library prep was done by the immunoSEQ multiplex PCR assay. TCRdb mirrors the immuneACCESS table, restricted to in-frame sequences. Some clones are absent from its copies; in checked studies, under half trace to an unresolved V gene, and the reason for the others is unknown. Recorded for this sample are about 140,000 clones; over 70% of them occurred a single time. Clones ranked in the top ten supply 40% to 55% of the sample. The specimen was peripheral blood. These receptors came from a human donor in a cohort sampled during active COVID-19.

V and J are TRBV19 and TRBJ1-5, with TRBD1 identical over 10 bases. The CDR3 length is 16 residues. With 5 bases clipped from V and 3 bases from J, the junction kept 7 bases outside the gene matches. CDR1 LNHDA and CDR2 SQIVND come from the germline V gene (reference sequence). CDR3 in amino acids: CASSGRDRGSNQPQHF. The CDR3 DNA sequence: TGTGCCAGTAGTGGACGGGACAGGGGCTCCAATCAGCCCCAGCATTTT.

This chain joins TRBV19 and TRBJ2-2, with D possibly matching TRBD1 (6 bases). V was trimmed by 4 bases and J by 4 bases, leaving 10 bases between them. Germline assignment: CDR1 LNHDA and CDR2 SQIVND (reference sequence). There are 14 residues in the CDR3. CDR3 amino acids: CASSNRVSTGELFF. The CDR3, as DNA: TGTGCCAGTAGTAACAGGGTATCCACCGGGGAGCTGTTTTTT.

As to this clone: The junction departs from germline at one end; a sequencing error may be responsible. The chain couples TRBV7-7 to TRBJ1-6; TRBD1 matches 8 bases. In germline, CDR1 is SSHAT, CDR2 FNYEAQ (reference sequence). This CDR3 contains 13 residues. The CDR3 loop reads CASSSDRDSPLHF. The CDR3 DNA follows: TGTGCTAGCAGCTCGGACAGGGACTCACCCCTCCACTTT.

The V gene is TRBV5-6, the J gene TRBJ2-1, with 8 bases that match TRBD2. Per the germline V gene, CDR1 is SGHDT and CDR2 is YYEEEE. The CDR3 spans 14 residues. V lost 3 bases, J lost 6 bases, and 5 bases stayed unmatched. This CDR3 is CASSYGLAPNEQFF. The CDR3 coding sequence is TGTGCCAGCAGCTATGGACTAGCCCCCAATGAGCAGTTCTTC.

The V and J genes are TRBV7-2 and TRBJ2-2, with 7 bases identical to TRBD2. The CDR3 runs to 14 residues. Per germline, CDR1 SGHTA and CDR2 FQGNSA. V lost 5 bases, J lost 4 bases, and 4 bases stayed unmatched. For the CDR3, the DNA is TGTGCCAGCAGCAGGACTAGGAGCACCGGGGAGCTGTTTTTT. Translated: CASSRTRSTGELFF. The variable domain in full, completed from reference TRBV7-2 and TRBJ2-2, reads GAGVSQSPSNKVTEKGKDVELRCDPISGHTALYWYRQSLGQGLEFLIYFQGNSAPDKSGLPSDRFSAERTGGSVSTLTIQRTQQEDSAVYLCASSRTRSTGELFFGEGSRLTVL.

A single count supports this clone. The chain links TRBV5-1 to TRBJ2-3, with 7 bases aligning to TRBD2. V trimming: 0 bases; J trimming: 4 bases; junction bases outside the gene matches: 5. Per germline, CDR1 SGHRS and CDR2 YFSETQ. This CDR3 comprises 15 residues. The CDR3: CASSLGAGWADTQYF. The CDR3 DNA follows: TGCGCCAGCAGCTTGGGAGCGGGGTGGGCAGATACGCAGTATTTT.

J is TRBJ2-4 and V is TRBV3-1 (or the pseudogene TRBV3-2), with D perhaps matching TRBD1 (6 bases). V was clipped by 0 bases and J by 14 bases, with 14 bases between them. Germline CDR1 is LGHDT and CDR2 is YNNKEL (reference sequence). This CDR3 spans 13 amino acids. The CDR3 sequence is CASSQEEGGQKYF. In DNA form, the CDR3 reads TGTGCCAGCAGCCAAGAAGAAGGGGGACAAAAGTACTTC.

The V call is TRBV18, the J call TRBJ1-2, with TRBD1 matching 7 bases. V lost 3 bases, J lost 4 bases, and 2 bases stayed unmatched. This CDR3 is 13 amino acids long. Germline V gene sequence: CDR1 KGHSH, CDR2 LQKENI. The CDR3 loop reads CASSPGTAYGYTF. CDR3 coding DNA: TGTGCCAGCTCACCCGGGACAGCCTATGGCTACACCTTC. Based on the CDR3 plus reference TRBV18 and TRBJ1-2, the full variable domain is NAGVMQNPRHLVRRRGQEARLRCSPMKGHSHVYWYRQLPEEGLKFMVYLQKENIIDESGMPKERFSAEFPKEGPSILRIQQVVRGDSAAYFCASSPGTAYGYTFGSGTRLTVV.

This clone came up once. This chain connects TRBV5-1 to TRBJ2-5; no clear D. The germline CDR1 and CDR2 sequences are SGHRS and YFSETQ. V lost 4 bases and J lost 5, with 6 bases in between. The CDR3 runs 11 residues. Here the CDR3 DNA reads TGCGCCAGCAGCCGCCGGGAGACCCAGTACTTC. Translation gives CASSRRETQYF.

The chain combines TRBV10-3 with TRBJ1-6; possible D gene TRBD1, 5 bases. Per the germline V gene, CDR1 is ENHRY and CDR2 is SYGVKD. CDR3 length: 13 amino acids. The V end was cut by 10 bases, the J end by 9 bases, with 16 bases between. The DNA for the CDR3 is TGTGCCACCGGTACAGCCCAGGGTTCACCCCTCCACTTT. Translation: CATGTAQGSPLHF.

This clone appeared a single time. This chain joins TRBV10-3 and TRBJ1-2, with TRBD1 matching 9 bases. This CDR3 has 11 amino acids. V shed 11 bases and J 8 bases; nucleotides not matched to a gene: 6. The germline V gene has CDR1 ENHRY and CDR2 SYGVKD. CDR3 in DNA: TGTGCCTCGGGACAGGGAGACGGCTACACCTTC. Amino acids: CASGQGDGYTF.

This clone was seen a handful of times. V is TRBV3-1 (or the pseudogene TRBV3-2) and J is TRBJ1-6; D gene unclear. Germline V gene data show CDR1 as LGHDT and CDR2 as YNNKEL (reference sequence). There are 15 residues in the CDR3. The V and J ends lost 1 base and 3 bases respectively, with 7 bases between them. The CDR3 DNA follows: TGTGCCAGCAGCCAAGGGGCAATCTATAATTCACCCCTCCACTTT. Translating it yields CASSQGAIYNSPLHF.

The J gene is TRBJ2-7, the V gene TRBV27; D possibly corresponds to TRBD1 (6 bases). Germline V gene sequence: CDR1 MNHEY, CDR2 SMNVEV (reference sequence). V was pared by 3 bases and J by 2 bases, with 11 bases between. This CDR3 is built from 14 residues. CDR3 in DNA: TGTGCCAGCAGTTTGTCCAGGGGACCCTACGAGCAGTACTTC. It specifies CASSLSRGPYEQYF.

The J gene is TRBJ1-2, the V gene TRBV7-9; D not certain. Trimming stripped 5 bases from V and 8 bases from J, with 18 bases between. Per germline, CDR1 SEHNR and CDR2 FQNEAQ (reference sequence). CDR3 size: 14 residues. CDR3 nucleotides: TGTGCCAGCAGCCCGAGTGACGGGGTGGGGGGCTACACCTTC. Translated, it gives CASSPSDGVGGYTF.

The chain couples TRBV10-3 to TRBJ1-5, with 8 bases fitting TRBD1. Germline V CDR1 and CDR2: ENHRY, SYGVKD. This CDR3 spans 14 amino acids. The junction had 10 bases not matched to a gene; V was cut back by 10 bases and J by 5 bases. In DNA, the CDR3 is TGTGCCAGCGGGACAGGTCCCTTGGATCAGCCCCAGCATTTT. Its translation: CASGTGPLDQPQHF.

The chain recombines TRBV9 with TRBJ1-2; D may be TRBD1 (6 bases). V dropped 0 bases and J dropped 7 bases, with 19 bases sitting between them. The CDR3 is 16 amino acids. From germline, CDR1 is SGDLS and CDR2 YYNGEE. The CDR3 is CASSVGRTDYGGGYTF. CDR3 nucleotides: TGTGCCAGCAGCGTAGGCCGGACAGACTATGGGGGTGGCTACACCTTC.

The chain couples TRBV11-1 to TRBJ2-5; TRBD1 agrees at 9 bases. CDR1 SGHAT and CDR2 FQDESV come from the germline V gene (reference sequence). This CDR3 is built from 14 residues. J was trimmed by 5 bases and V by 5 bases; bases with no gene match: 6. CDR3 amino acids: CASSPGQGRETQYF. In DNA, the CDR3 is TGTGCCAGCAGCCCTGGACAGGGGAGGGAGACCCAGTACTTC. The variable domain in full, completed from reference TRBV11-1 and TRBJ2-5, reads EAEVAQSPRYKITEKSQAVAFWCDPISGHATLYWYRQILGQGPELLVQFQDESVVDDSQLPKDRFSAERLKGVDSTLKIQPAELGDSAMYLCASSPGQGRETQYFGPGTRLLVL.

The J gene is TRBJ1-1, the V gene TRBV4-1; D not resolved. The CDR3 has 15 amino acids. Germline CDR1 reads MGHRA; CDR2 reads YSYEKL. Trimming took off 3 bases at V and 6 bases at J, with 17 bases between the two ends. DNA for the CDR3: TGCGCCAGCAGCCAGACCCCAGGCTCCTTGGCTGAAGCTTTCTTT. As protein: CASSQTPGSLAEAFF.

This chain connects TRBV5-8 to TRBJ1-5, with a possible D match to TRBD1 (6 bases). Deletions cut 4 bases from V and 6 bases from J, with 14 bases between. Looked up from germline, CDR1 is SGHTS and CDR2 is YDEGEE. CDR3 length: 14 residues. The CDR3: CASSSRGDSQPQHF. The CDR3 DNA reads TGTGCCAGCAGCAGCAGGGGCGATAGTCAGCCCCAGCATTTT.

The rearrangement joins TRBV2 to TRBJ1-2; weak D call: TRBD1 (6 bases). Germline V gene sequence: CDR1 SNHLY, CDR2 FYNNEI. CDR3 size: 12 residues. The germline V and J ends were trimmed by 8 bases and 4 bases, with 11 bases remaining between them. The CDR3 DNA reads as TGTGCCAGCTCCCAGGGGCCCTATGGCTACACCTTC. The encoded protein is CASSQGPYGYTF.

V usage is TRBV6-5 and J usage is TRBJ1-5; D may be TRBD1 (6 bases). Germline V gene sequence: CDR1 MNHEY, CDR2 SVGAGI. This CDR3 contains 13 residues. The V gene lost 6 bases and the J gene lost 7 bases, with 13 bases spanning the gap. Here the CDR3 reads CASSPGRGQPQHF. CDR3 DNA: TGTGCCAGCAGCCCCGGGAGGGGGCAGCCCCAGCATTTT.

This clone was seen a single time. This chain uses TRBV27 with TRBJ1-6, with 8 bases that match TRBD1. V lost 8 bases to trimming and J lost 6 bases; unmatched junction nucleotides: 9. Germline V CDR1 and CDR2: MNHEY, SMNVEV (reference sequence). This CDR3 spans 15 amino acids. The CDR3 coding sequence is TGTGCCAGCCGATTGTGGACAGGGCCTAATTCACCCCTCCACTTT. Protein sequence: CASRLWTGPNSPLHF.

DNA of the CDR3: TGTGCCATAGGACAGGGAGCAAATTATGGCTACACCTTC. This codes for CAIGQGANYGYTF. The chain links TRBV7-8 to TRBJ1-2; 8 bases are a match to TRBD1. Trimming removed 10 bases from V and 5 bases from J; junction bases left unmatched: 9. This CDR3 is 13 amino acids long. Germline V CDR1 and CDR2: SGHVS, FQNEAQ.

This chain connects TRBV27 to TRBJ2-5, with 8 bases aligning to TRBD2. Germline V gene data show CDR1 as MNHEY and CDR2 as SMNVEV (reference sequence). The CDR3 has 13 residues. J gave up 5 bases and V 6 bases, and 5 bases lay outside the gene matches. CDR3 DNA sequence: TGTGCCAGCAGATTTAGCGGGATGGAGACCCAGTACTTC. Translation gives CASRFSGMETQYF.

The chain has TRBV5-1 and TRBJ2-3; 8 nucleotides match TRBD1. The CDR3 has 15 amino acids. V lost 0 bases and J lost 6; bases outside the gene matches: 6. Germline CDR1 and CDR2: SGHRS and YFSETQ. CDR3 protein: CASSLVQGAEDTQYF. DNA of the CDR3: TGCGCCAGCAGCTTGGTGCAGGGGGCGGAGGATACGCAGTATTTT.

V usage is TRBV7-9 and J usage is TRBJ2-7, with no clear D. Trimming shortened V by 5 bases and J by 2 bases, and 7 bases separated the two germline ends. CDR3 length: 12 amino acids. Germline CDR1 reads SEHNR; CDR2 reads FQNEAQ (reference sequence). The CDR3 region has the DNA TGTGCCAGCAGCCCCGCGCCCTACGAGCAGTACTTC. This codes for CASSPAPYEQYF.

The chain employs TRBV5-4 and TRBJ2-3, with D possibly TRBD2 on 6 matching bases. The V gene lost 4 bases and the J gene lost 5 bases, with 23 bases spanning the gap. CDR1 and CDR2 (germline): SGHNT, YYREEE (reference sequence). The CDR3 consists of 17 residues. CDR3 bases: TGTGCCAGCAGCCCCTCCTACCGGGGGAGAGGGGTAGATACGCAGTATTTT. Translated: CASSPSYRGRGVDTQYF.

The V gene is TRBV7-2, the J gene TRBJ2-4; 10 positions match TRBD2. The CDR3 consists of 19 residues. The J segment lost 3 bases and the V segment lost 5 bases, leaving 16 bases of the junction unmatched. Germline-derived CDR1 and CDR2 are SGHTA and FQGNSA. The CDR3: CASSPRRQRGGPVKNIQYF. DNA of the CDR3: TGTGCCAGCAGCCCTCGGCGGCAGCGGGGGGGCCCGGTCAAAAACATTCAGTACTTC. Looking up the rest from reference TRBV7-2 and TRBJ2-4 gives the full variable domain: GAGVSQSPSNKVTEKGKDVELRCDPISGHTALYWYRQSLGQGLEFLIYFQGNSAPDKSGLPSDRFSAERTGGSVSTLTIQRTQQEDSAVYLCASSPRRQRGGPVKNIQYFGAGTRLSVL.